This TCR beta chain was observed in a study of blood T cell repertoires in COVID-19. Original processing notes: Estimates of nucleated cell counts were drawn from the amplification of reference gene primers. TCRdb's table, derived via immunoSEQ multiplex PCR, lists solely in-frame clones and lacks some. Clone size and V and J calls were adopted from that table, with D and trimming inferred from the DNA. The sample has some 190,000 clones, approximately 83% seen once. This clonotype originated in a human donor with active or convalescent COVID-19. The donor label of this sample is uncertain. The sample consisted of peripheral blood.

The CDR3 is CANPEGDSPLHF. DNA of the CDR3: TGTGCCAACCCTGAAGGGGATTCACCCCTCCACTTT. The chain has TRBV27 and TRBJ1-6; TRBD1 is a possible D gene (5 bases). Deletions cut 10 bases from V and 8 bases from J, with 12 bases between. Per the germline V gene, CDR1 is MNHEY and CDR2 is SMNVEV (reference sequence). CDR3 length equals 12 residues.